The rows below give T cell receptor beta chains drawn from one sample of a study of cytomegalovirus exposure and HLA in healthy donors. The repertoire was sequenced with immunoSEQ multiplex PCR; TCRdb's copy has only in-frame clones and lacks some. The sample records roughly 71,000 clones, 65% to 80% being singletons. Material for sequencing was PBMCs. These receptors originate from a man aged 35-49 years in good health and CMV-seropositive. CDR3s leave out the opening cysteine and the closing phenylalanine or tryptophan. A D gene is named only where the DNA matches it firmly. Size tells how often a clone was seen (once, few, many) or the class of an expanded clone, and some rows leave it out.

>-|-|TRBV7-7|TRBJ2-5
ASSSRVAGTQY
>-|few|TRBV30|TRBJ2-6
ACYGCRTGATSSGANVLT
>TRBD1|-|TRBV19|TRBJ2-1
ASSMGTVNEQF
>TRBD2|-|TRBV9|TRBJ2-1
ASSGFAAGGLNEQF
>-|few|TRBV6-6|TRBJ2-1
ASSRTGEGNEQF
>TRBD1|-|TRBV28|TRBJ2-2
ASSFRGRGPGELF
>-|-|TRBV6-1|TRBJ2-7
AGGRTAYEQY
>-|-|TRBV29-1|TRBJ2-1
SAEDSGTRNEQF
>-|-|TRBV4-2|TRBJ2-2
ASSQRQGTGELF
>TRBD2|-|TRBV7-6|TRBJ2-7
ASSLELDGGAWSEQY
>-|-|TRBV6-1|TRBJ2-2
ASSVPSVTGELF
>TRBD1|few|TRBV4-1|TRBJ2-3
ASSRIRDRGPDTQY
>TRBD2|-|TRBV11-3|TRBJ2-7
ASSFRSGGHSYEQY
>-|-|TRBV4-1|TRBJ2-1
ASSQDLVGGSYNEQF
>-|-|TRBV9|TRBJ1-2
ASSVEGQTYGYT
>TRBD1|-|TRBV29-1|TRBJ1-6
SIRQGRNSPLH
>TRBD1|-|TRBV28|TRBJ2-7
ASSAGTGGAKGY
>-|-|TRBV19|TRBJ1-2
ASSRGREGDDYGYT
>TRBD1|-|TRBV30|TRBJ1-6
AWNQGAGSYNSPLH
>-|-|TRBV7-2|TRBJ2-1
ASSQDGGPNEQF
>-|once|TRBV7-2|-
ASSQGGSLGEQY
>TRBD1|-|TRBV19|TRBJ1-2
ASSRDFTQGGNYGYT
>-|-|TRBV6-5|TRBJ1-2
ASSWRNRDGYT
>TRBD1|-|TRBV7-2|TRBJ2-3
ASSLRQGHTDTQY
>-|-|TRBV4-3|TRBJ1-4
ASSQQGGSATNEKLF
>TRBD1|-|TRBV11-3|TRBJ2-7
ASSHKDRGAYEQY
>-|-|TRBV5-4|TRBJ2-5
ASSLGQGHQETQY
>-|-|TRBV18|TRBJ1-4
ATIRLF
>-|-|TRBV30|TRBJ2-7
AWSVMASEQY
>TRBD1|-|TRBV6-5|TRBJ1-2
ASSEGQGDGYT
>-|-|TRBV28|TRBJ2-5
ASSERSPGSQETQY
>-|-|TRBV5-5|TRBJ1-4
ASSLVAGLKKGLF
>-|few|TRBV2|TRBJ2-5
ASTRSEGETQY
>-|-|TRBV5-1|TRBJ1-2
ASSLAPAWRYDGYT
>TRBD2|-|TRBV7-2|TRBJ2-3
ASRPSGGGTDTQY
>TRBD1|few|TRBV29-1|TRBJ2-2
SGGQGDTGELF
>-|-|TRBV28|-
ASSSPYEQY
>TRBD1|-|TRBV30|TRBJ2-7
AWRWTGGTYEQY